This section outlines one TCR beta chain sequence together with its context. TCRdb's copy holds only in-frame clones and misses some; the assay was immunoSEQ multiplex PCR. The sample has 95,000 to 100,000 clones, around 92% seen once. V lost 5 bases and J 1 base, leaving 7 bases between the germline ends. The length of the CDR3 is 13 residues. Germline V lookup: CDR1 KGHSH, CDR2 LQKENI. The data stem from a study of blood T cell repertoires in COVID-19. The sample consisted of peripheral blood. This rearrangement joins TRBV18 to TRBJ2-3; D is ambiguous. The sequence derives from a man in his fifties with active COVID-19. CDR3 residues: CASSSRRTDTQYF. In DNA, the CDR3 is TGTGCCAGCTCATCGAGGCGCACAGATACGCAGTATTTT.